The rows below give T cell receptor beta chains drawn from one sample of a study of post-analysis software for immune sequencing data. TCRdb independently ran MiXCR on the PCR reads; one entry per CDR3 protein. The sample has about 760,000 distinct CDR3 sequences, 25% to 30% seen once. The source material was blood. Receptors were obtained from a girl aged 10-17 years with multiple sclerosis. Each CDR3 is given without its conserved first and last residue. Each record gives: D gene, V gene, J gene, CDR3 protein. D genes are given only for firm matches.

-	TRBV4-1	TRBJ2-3	ASSPLLTRGASTDTQY
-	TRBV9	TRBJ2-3	ASSVVGTDTQY
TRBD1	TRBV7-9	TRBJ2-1	ASSLPKTGTGGINEQF
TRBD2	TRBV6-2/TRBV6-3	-	ASRRVLAGGHNEQY
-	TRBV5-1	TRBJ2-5	ASSLDGSGETQY
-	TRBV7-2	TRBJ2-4	ASSSGAAINYGQY
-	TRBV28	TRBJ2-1	ASRVLPDSNEQF
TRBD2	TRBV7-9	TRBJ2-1	ASSLIPSGGSNEQF
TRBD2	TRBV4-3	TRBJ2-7	ASSPQIGRASREQY
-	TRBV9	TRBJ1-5	ASSVDPGFQPQH
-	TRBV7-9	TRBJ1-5	ASSPAVYQPQH
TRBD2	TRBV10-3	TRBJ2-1	AIRGTSGPSSYNEQF
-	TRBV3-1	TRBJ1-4	ASSVRGTHEKLF
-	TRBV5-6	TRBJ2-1	ASSNLYEQF
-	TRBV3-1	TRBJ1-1	ASSQGPTPTTEAF
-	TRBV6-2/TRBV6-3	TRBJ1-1	ATSYPRGMNTEAF
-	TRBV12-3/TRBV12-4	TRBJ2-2	ASRPLTSTGELF
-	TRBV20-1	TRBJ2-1	SARDRGVEQF
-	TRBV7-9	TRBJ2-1	ASSSILAPLYNEQF
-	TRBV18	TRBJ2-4	ASSQGPRSIQY
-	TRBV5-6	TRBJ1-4	ASSLSPNSNEKLF
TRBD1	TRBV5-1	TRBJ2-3	ASSLRDRVVDTQY
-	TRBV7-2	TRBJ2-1	ASSRRTVSYNEQF
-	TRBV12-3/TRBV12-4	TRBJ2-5	ASSPMRGRQETQY
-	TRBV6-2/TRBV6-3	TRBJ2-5	ASSHRFRNEQY
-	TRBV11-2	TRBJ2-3	ASSLVGSWTDTQY
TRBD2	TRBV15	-	ATSRDMGLAAYNEQY
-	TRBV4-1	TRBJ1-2	ASSQVAAGDYGYT
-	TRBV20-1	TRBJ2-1	SANGGHNEQF
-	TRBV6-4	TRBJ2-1	ASSDSRNEQF
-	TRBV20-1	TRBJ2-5	SARVSGQETQY
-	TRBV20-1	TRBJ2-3	SASTDGGLSTDTQY
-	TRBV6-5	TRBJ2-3	ASRPQGLSTQY
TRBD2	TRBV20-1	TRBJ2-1	SASRLAGESEQF